Listed here are 19 T cell receptor beta chains from one sample, sequenced in a study of shared clonotypes between healthy human individuals. Terminally differentiated effector memory CD45RA+ cells were excluded by CCR7 positive selection of CD45RO-negative cells. Data came from immunoSEQ multiplex PCR; TCRdb stores just in-frame clones and leaves some out. The table lists about 590,000 clones, 95% to 96% of them singletons. The sequencing input was naive CD8+ T cells sorted from blood. The receptors derive from a woman younger than 45 in good health.

The chain has TRBV10-1 and TRBJ2-3; 9 bases map to TRBD2. With 0 bases clipped from V and 3 bases from J, the junction kept 4 bases outside the gene matches. The CDR3 loop spans 16 amino acids. Germline loops: CDR1 WNHNN, CDR2 SYGVQD (reference sequence). The CDR3 loop is CASSESSGRRTDTQYF. The CDR3 bases are TGCGCCAGCAGTGAGTCTAGCGGGAGAAGGACAGATACGCAGTATTTT.

The rearrangement uses TRBV2 and TRBJ1-1; D gene unclear. V was trimmed by 4 bases and J by 1 base, leaving 19 bases between them. The CDR3 contains 17 residues. Germline CDR1 and CDR2: SNHLY and FYNNEI. Here the CDR3 DNA reads TGTGCCAGCAGTGCCTTCCCCCCGGGGTCCGAGAACACTGAAGCTTTCTTT. It translates to CASSAFPPGSENTEAFF.

This clone has just one count. The chain uses TRBV6-1 and TRBJ1-2; D not resolved. This CDR3 has 17 residues. The germline V and J ends were trimmed by 2 bases and 0 bases, with 16 bases remaining between them. Germline loops: CDR1 MNHNS, CDR2 SASEGT. CDR3: CASSENGWEGSNYGYTF. As DNA, the CDR3 is TGTGCCAGCAGTGAAAACGGGTGGGAAGGGTCTAACTATGGCTACACCTTC.

The CDR3 region has the DNA TGCAGCGTTGTAGGCGGGAGGACCAATGAGCAGTTCTTC. Translation: CSVVGGRTNEQFF. The rearrangement links TRBV29-1 to TRBJ2-1, with 8 bases matching TRBD2. CDR3 size: 13 residues. Germline CDR1 SQVTM, CDR2 ANQGSEA. V shed 4 bases and J 6 bases; nucleotides not matched to a gene: 5.

The chain links TRBV2 to TRBJ2-6; 9 bases align to TRBD1. Germline V gene sequence: CDR1 SNHLY, CDR2 FYNNEI. The CDR3 length is 16 residues. V was clipped by 6 bases and J by 2 bases; unmatched bases: 5. As DNA, the CDR3 is TGTGCCAGCAGAAACACAGGGGGCGCTGGGGCCAACGTCCTGACTTTC. It encodes CASRNTGGAGANVLTF.

The rearrangement links TRBV6-5 to TRBJ2-7; 8 bases line up with TRBD2. Losses at the gene ends were 6 bases for V and 4 bases for J; bases not matched to a gene: 11. The CDR3 is 15 amino acids. Per germline, CDR1 MNHEY and CDR2 SVGAGI. This CDR3 reads CASRVLLAEEYEQYF. The CDR3, as DNA: TGTGCCAGCAGAGTGTTACTAGCGGAGGAGTACGAGCAGTACTTC.

The CDR3 DNA reads as TGCAGCACCTCGGACGGCGAGACTGGAAACACCATATATTTT. Translated: CSTSDGETGNTIYF. The chain uses TRBV29-1 and TRBJ1-3, with D hard to call. The CDR3 consists of 14 residues. In germline, CDR1 is SQVTM, CDR2 ANQGSEA. V lost 8 bases and J 2 bases, leaving 16 bases between the germline ends.

The V call is TRBV11-2, the J call TRBJ2-5; D may correspond to TRBD1 or TRBD2 (5 bases each). V lost 1 base, J lost 1 base, and 10 bases lay in between. Germline V gene lookup returns CDR1 SGHAT and CDR2 FQNNGV. The length of the CDR3 is 15 residues. CDR3 sequence reads: CASSLVGTLQETQYF. The CDR3, as DNA: TGTGCCAGCAGCTTAGTAGGGACCCTCCAAGAGACCCAGTACTTC.

V is TRBV5-1 and J is TRBJ1-1; possibly TRBD1 for D (5 bases). This CDR3 comprises 14 residues. The germline V gene encodes CDR1 SGHRS and CDR2 YFSETQ. The V end was cut by 3 bases, the J end by 3 bases, with 12 bases between. Here the CDR3 reads CASSWAGAHTEAFF. CDR3 DNA: TGCGCCAGCAGCTGGGCCGGGGCCCACACTGAAGCTTTCTTT.

This chain uses TRBV15 with TRBJ2-7, with D possibly matching TRBD2 (6 bases). V was cut by 5 bases and J by 1 base, with 18 bases left in between. The length of the CDR3 is 16 residues. Germline assignment: CDR1 LNHNV and CDR2 YYDKDF (reference sequence). The CDR3 nucleotides are TGTGCCACCAGCCATAGTCCGGGGACTCGGTCCTACGAGCAGTACTTC. It specifies CATSHSPGTRSYEQYF.

The chain recombines TRBV2 with TRBJ1-2, with D unclear. The germline V and J ends were trimmed by 6 bases and 3 bases, with 11 bases remaining between them. The CDR3 has 13 amino acids. Germline CDR1 SNHLY, CDR2 FYNNEI. CDR3 residues: CASRIPSDYGYTF. Here the CDR3 DNA reads TGTGCCAGCAGAATTCCGTCGGACTATGGCTACACCTTC.

The chain couples TRBV13 to TRBJ2-7; D perhaps matches TRBD2 (6 bases). Trimming cost V 7 bases and J 4 bases, with 17 bases left between them. In germline, CDR1 is PRHDT, CDR2 FYEKMQ (reference sequence). The CDR3 extends over 14 amino acids. The CDR3 nucleotides are TGTGCCAGCACCTTGGAGGGGCCCCCTTACGAGCAGTACTTC. Its translation: CASTLEGPPYEQYF.

The rearrangement joins TRBV27 to TRBJ2-1, with TRBD1 matching 7 bases. V lost 0 bases to trimming and J lost 4 bases; unmatched junction nucleotides: 6. Germline CDR1 and CDR2: MNHEY and SMNVEV (reference sequence). The CDR3 is made up of 16 amino acids. The CDR3 here is CASSLSDRTVYNEQFF. As DNA, the CDR3 is TGTGCCAGCAGTTTATCGGACAGGACGGTATACAATGAGCAGTTCTTC.

This rearrangement joins TRBV5-6 to TRBJ1-5; 10 bases line up with TRBD1. CDR3 length equals 15 residues. Per the germline V gene, CDR1 is SGHDT and CDR2 is YYEEEE. Losses at the gene ends were 6 bases for V and 5 bases for J; bases not matched to a gene: 8. The CDR3 nucleotides are TGTGCCAGCATGGGATTCGGACAGGGGGATCAGCCCCAGCATTTT. This gives the protein CASMGFGQGDQPQHF.

This chain uses TRBV2 with TRBJ2-5; TRBD1 might be the D (6 bases). Trimming took 5 bases from V and 1 from J, leaving 11 bases between them. Germline V gives CDR1 SNHLY, CDR2 FYNNEI. This CDR3 has 14 residues. In DNA form, the CDR3 reads TGTGCCAGCAGTAGCGACAGGTTCCAAGAGACCCAGTACTTC. It yields the protein CASSSDRFQETQYF.

This rearrangement joins TRBV6-5 to TRBJ2-5; no reliable D call. The J call may be faulty, since TRBJ2-7 better matches the DNA end. The germline gives CDR1 MNHEY, CDR2 SVGAGI. This CDR3 is 15 amino acids long. CDR3 in amino acids: CASSYSSYSSYEQYF. The CDR3 DNA is TGTGCCAGCAGTTACTCGAGTTACAGCTCCTACGAGCAGTACTTC.

V and J are TRBV5-1 and TRBJ2-7; a possible D gene is TRBD1 (5 bases). The germline V gene encodes CDR1 SGHRS and CDR2 YFSETQ. V was trimmed by 2 bases and J by 0 bases, leaving 12 bases between them. The CDR3 runs 15 residues. CDR3 sequence reads: CASSLGAGYSYEQYF. The CDR3, as DNA: TGCGCCAGCAGCTTAGGGGCAGGGTACTCCTACGAGCAGTACTTC.

The sample holds one count of this clone. The chain combines TRBV14 with TRBJ2-3; 10 nucleotides agree with TRBD1. The germline V gene encodes CDR1 SGHDN and CDR2 FVKESK. CDR3 length equals 17 residues. V trimming: 3 bases; J trimming: 4 bases; junction bases outside the gene matches: 10. The CDR3 DNA is TGTGCCAGCAGCCAGACCAGGACAGGGGGTTGGGCAGATACGCAGTATTTT. Translation: CASSQTRTGGWADTQYF.

The rearrangement uses TRBV7-6 and TRBJ1-1; D remains unclear. This CDR3 is 11 amino acids long. Germline-derived CDR1 and CDR2 are SGHVS and FNYEAQ. The V end lost 5 bases, the J end lost 10 bases, and 11 bases lay between the germline ends. The CDR3 bases are TGTGCCAGCAGCCGGGATTGGGGAGCTTTCTTT. This gives the protein CASSRDWGAFF. Looking up the rest from reference TRBV7-6 and TRBJ1-1 gives the full variable domain: GAGVSQSPRYKVTKRGQDVALRCDPISGHVSLYWYRQALGQGPEFLTYFNYEAQQDKSGLPNDRFSAERPEGSISTLTIQRTEQRDSAMYRCASSRDWGAFFGQGTRLTVV.